This TCR beta chain was observed in a study of quantifying T cell responses using KT2 cells. Study context: TCR alpha and beta constant-region primers primed reverse transcription of RNA.

Unfractionated PBMC were spiked with known numbers of KT2 clone cells. V shed 8 bases and J 3 bases; nucleotides not matched to a gene: 3. The V gene's germline CDR1 is LNHNV and CDR2 YYDKDF (reference sequence). The CDR3 totals 14 residues. This clonotype occurred a few times. The cDNA 3' end received a ligated oligonucleotide with a UMI. An equimolar mix of RC1.1 and RC1.2 primed the beta chain across TRBC1 and TRBC2. TCRdb re-analysed the UMI-ligation and nested PCR reads in MiXCR, keeping a single row per CDR3 protein. The table includes around 56,000 distinct CDR3 sequences, roughly 12% detected once.

This receptor was taken from a human donor. This chain connects TRBV15 to TRBJ2-2, with 10 bases identical to TRBD2. The source material was PBMCs spiked with cells of the T cell clone KT2. CDR3 coding DNA: TGTGCCACCTCAGCGGGGGGGGACACCGGGGAGCTGTTTTTT. Translated, it gives CATSAGGDTGELFF.